The clone carrying this T cell receptor (beta chain) was detected a few times. V lost 6 bases and J lost 6, with 5 bases in between. This CDR3 region has 10 residues. CDR1 is MNHEY and CDR2 is SVGAGI in the germline V gene. TCRdb passed the RT-PCR reads through MiXCR, listing each CDR3 protein once. The sample contains hundreds of thousands of distinct CDR3 sequences, more than 13% of which appear only once. Sequencing used memory CD4+ T cells from blood. This TCR derives from a female donor in good health, serving as a healthy control. The chain uses TRBV6-5 and TRBJ1-2; D is unclear. In nucleotides, the CDR3 is TGTGCCAGCAGGGTTAATGGCTACACCTTC. It is translated as CASRVNGYTF.